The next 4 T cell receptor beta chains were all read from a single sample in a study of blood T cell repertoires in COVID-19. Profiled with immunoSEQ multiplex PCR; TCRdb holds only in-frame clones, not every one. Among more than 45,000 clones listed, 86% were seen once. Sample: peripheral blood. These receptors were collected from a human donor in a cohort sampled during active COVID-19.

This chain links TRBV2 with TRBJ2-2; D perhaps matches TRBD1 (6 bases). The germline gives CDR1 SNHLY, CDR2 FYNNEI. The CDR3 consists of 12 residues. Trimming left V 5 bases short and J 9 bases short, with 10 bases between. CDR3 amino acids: CASSLQGRELFF. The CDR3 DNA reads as TGTGCCAGCAGTCTACAGGGAAGGGAGCTGTTTTTT.

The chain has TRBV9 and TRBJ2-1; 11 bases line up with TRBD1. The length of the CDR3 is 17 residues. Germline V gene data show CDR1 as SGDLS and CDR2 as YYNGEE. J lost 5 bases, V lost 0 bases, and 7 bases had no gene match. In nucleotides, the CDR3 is TGTGCCAGCAGCGTAGCTACAGGGGGACAGGGGGACAATGAGCAGTTCTTC. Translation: CASSVATGGQGDNEQFF.

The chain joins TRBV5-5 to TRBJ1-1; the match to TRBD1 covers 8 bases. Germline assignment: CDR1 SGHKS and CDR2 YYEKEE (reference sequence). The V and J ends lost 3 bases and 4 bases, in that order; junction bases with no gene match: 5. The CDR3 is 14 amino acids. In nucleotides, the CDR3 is TGTGCCAGCAGCTCCGACAGGGGAAGCACTGAAGCTTTCTTT. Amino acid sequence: CASSSDRGSTEAFF.

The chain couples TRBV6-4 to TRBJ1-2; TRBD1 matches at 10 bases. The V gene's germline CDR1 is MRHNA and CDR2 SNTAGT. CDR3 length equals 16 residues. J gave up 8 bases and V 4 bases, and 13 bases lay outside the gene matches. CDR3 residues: CASSVGPGQGIEGYTF. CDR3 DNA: TGTGCCAGCAGTGTGGGTCCGGGACAGGGGATTGAAGGCTACACCTTC.